One and the same sample provided the 10 T cell receptor beta chains below, sequenced in a study of early T cells in non-severe SARS-CoV-2 infection (dated by TCRdb to the early 2020s). Library prep was done by 5' RACE. TCRdb lists the instrument as NextSeq 500. TCRdb took the public reads, trimmed them with fastp at Q25, ran MiXCR for clone calling and kept in-frame beta chains. When rows share a CDR3 protein, they turn into one entry using the most common DNA and genes. Recorded for this sample are roughly 30,000 distinct CDR3 sequences; under 7.5% of them occurred a single time. 2.5% to 3% of the sample is in the top ten clones. The sequenced sample consisted of whole blood. The receptors come from an adult who was a healthcare worker with PCR-confirmed SARS-CoV-2 infection or an uninfected control (not recorded which).

The sample holds many counts of this clonotype. The rearrangement links TRBV28 to TRBJ1-2; no clear D. CDR1 and CDR2 from the germline V gene are MDHEN and SYDVKM. The ends were cut back, 6 bases at V and 5 bases at J, with 13 bases in the middle. This CDR3 is 13 amino acids long. The CDR3: CASSLPAVYGYTF. The DNA of the CDR3 is TGTGCCAGCAGCCTCCCAGCAGTTTATGGCTACACCTTC.

This clonotype was seen many times. V gene TRBV2 combines with J gene TRBJ2-2, with D perhaps matching TRBD1 or TRBD2 (5 bases each). The V end was cut by 6 bases, the J end by 2 bases, with 13 bases between. Germline CDR1 SNHLY, CDR2 FYNNEI. The CDR3 runs to 15 residues. CDR3 sequence: CASRGRDPNTGELFF. In DNA form, the CDR3 reads TGTGCCAGCAGGGGACGGGACCCTAACACCGGGGAGCTGTTTTTT.

This clonotype was seen repeatedly, ten times or more. The chain recombines TRBV7-9 with TRBJ2-1; D not certain. CDR1 is SEHNR, CDR2 FQNEAQ, per germline (reference sequence). This CDR3 region has 10 residues. V lost 5 bases and J 6 bases, leaving 2 bases between the germline ends. The CDR3 DNA is TGTGCCAGCAGCACCAATGAGCAGTTCTTC. The encoded protein is CASSTNEQFF. The full variable domain, in which reference TRBV7-9 and TRBJ2-1 provide the parts outside the CDR3, is DTGVSQNPRHKITKRGQNVTFRCDPISEHNRLYWYRQTLGQGPEFLTYFQNEAQLEKSRLLSDRFSAERPKGSFSTLEIQRTEQGDSAMYLCASSTNEQFFGPGTRLTVL.

This clonotype was seen repeatedly, ten times or more. This chain links TRBV29-1 with TRBJ2-3; D ambiguous. CDR1 is SQVTM, CDR2 ANQGSEA, per germline. CDR3 length: 10 amino acids. The V and J ends lost 5 bases and 4 bases respectively, with 4 bases between them. This chain's CDR3 is CSVSPDTQYF. The CDR3 DNA reads TGCAGCGTTTCCCCAGATACGCAGTATTTT.

With respect to this clonotype: A much larger clone sits a single nucleotide away, making a read error possible. The chain combines TRBV3-1 with TRBJ1-5; D is ambiguous. V was trimmed by 1 base and J by 3 bases, leaving 7 bases between them. Germline CDR1 is LGHDT and CDR2 is YNNKEL (reference sequence). The CDR3 runs to 14 residues. The CDR3 region has the DNA TGTGCCAGCAGCCAAGGGCAGACCAATCAGCCCCAGCATTTT. It specifies CASSQGQTNQPQHF.

This clonotype occurred many times. This sequence joins TRBV20-1 and TRBJ2-6, with 7 bases matching TRBD1. The CDR3 contains 17 residues. In germline, CDR1 is DFQATT, CDR2 SNEGSKA (reference sequence). V was clipped by 3 bases and J by 0 bases; unmatched bases: 8. CDR3 bases: TGCAGTGCTAGGTCGGGACAGCCCTACTCTGGGGCCAACGTCCTGACTTTC. Translation gives CSARSGQPYSGANVLTF.

By proportion, this clonotype is medium-sized. This rearrangement joins TRBV29-1 to TRBJ2-5; D is ambiguous. CDR3 length: 12 amino acids. From germline, CDR1 is SQVTM and CDR2 ANQGSEA. Deletions cut 5 bases from V and 5 bases from J, with 12 bases between. The CDR3 region is CSVFGSSETQYF. CDR3 in DNA: TGCAGCGTTTTCGGGTCAAGCGAGACCCAGTACTTC.

This clonotype was seen a few times. The chain employs TRBV24-1 and TRBJ1-1, with a weak D call TRBD1 (6 bases). The CDR3 extends over 15 amino acids. V gave up 1 base and J gave up 5 bases, with 13 bases separating them. Germline CDR1 KGHDR, CDR2 SFDVKD. CDR3 bases: TGTGCCACCAGTGATTTATCGGGGGCAGGAACTGAAGCTTTCTTT. Translated: CATSDLSGAGTEAFF.

This clonotype was seen repeatedly, ten times or more. The chain has TRBV18 and TRBJ2-3, with D unresolved. Germline CDR1 and CDR2: KGHSH and LQKENI. V lost 6 bases, J lost 0 bases, and 13 bases lay in between. This CDR3 is 15 amino acids long. This CDR3 is CASSPTSTSTDTQYF. The CDR3 DNA reads TGTGCCAGCTCCCCCACATCTACTAGCACAGATACGCAGTATTTT. Full variable domain (rest looked up from reference TRBV18 and TRBJ2-3): NAGVMQNPRHLVRRRGQEARLRCSPMKGHSHVYWYRQLPEEGLKFMVYLQKENIIDESGMPKERFSAEFPKEGPSILRIQQVVRGDSAAYFCASSPTSTSTDTQYFGPGTRLTVL.

This clonotype was seen many times. This chain connects TRBV12-3 or TRBV12-4 to TRBJ1-6, with D hard to call. This CDR3 has 14 amino acids. Trimming cost V 3 bases and J 11 bases, with 14 bases left between them. The CDR3 here is CASSFRLEEAPLHF. The CDR3 coding sequence is TGTGCCAGCAGTTTTCGTTTGGAAGAGGCACCCCTCCACTTT.